This T cell receptor (beta chain) was sequenced during a study of T cells after yellow fever vaccination. One entry per CDR3 protein, called by TCRdb with MiXCR from the 5' RACE reads. The repertoire consists of about 52,000 distinct CDR3 sequences, with 6.6% occurring once and the leading ten covering roughly 24%. Trimming at V came to 2 bases and at J to 1 base, leaving 4 bases not matched to a gene. The CDR3 is made up of 15 amino acids. In germline, CDR1 is MGHRA, CDR2 YSYEKL. The J gene is TRBJ2-5, the V gene TRBV4-1; 7 nucleotides align to TRBD1. The sequences come from CD8+ T cells not binding an NS4B(214-222) dextramer, sorted from PBMCs, collected around 45 days after the first yellow fever vaccination. The sequence derives from a man aged 18 to 29 who received the YFV17D yellow fever vaccine. The CDR3 nucleotides read TGCGCCAGCAGCCAAATACAGGGGTCCCAAGAGACCCAGTACTTC. Its translation: CASSQIQGSQETQYF.